This paragraph reports one T cell receptor beta chain. This sample stems from a study of blood T cell repertoires in COVID-19. Across the study: The study drew acute and convalescent COVID-19 samples from the United States, Italy and Spain. PBMCs, B-cell-depleted T cells, or T cells were the source of the cDNA or gDNA that made up the material.

The CDR3 has 15 residues. V shed 3 bases and J 3 bases; nucleotides not matched to a gene: 5. Germline lookup yields CDR1 SGHRS and CDR2 YFSETQ. Under the authors' procedure: Estimation of nucleated cell counts relied on the amplification of reference gene primers. Sequencing was performed with immunoSEQ multiplex PCR; in TCRdb, only in-frame clones are kept and a portion is missing. V, J and clone size reflect that table, while D and trimming were determined from the DNA. The data contain about 99,000 clones, about four fifths of them singletons. Sequencing was done on a sample of peripheral blood. This clonotype was obtained from a woman older than 75 with active or convalescent COVID-19. The rearrangement uses TRBV5-1 and TRBJ1-5; 8 nucleotides line up with TRBD1. For the CDR3, the DNA is TGCGCCAGCAGCTCGCAGGGGGCCTACAATCAGCCCCAGCATTTT. This encodes CASSSQGAYNQPQHF.